Given below is one T cell receptor (beta chain) in context. These data come from a study of T cell changes during pregnancy in multiple sclerosis. The ends lost 0 bases at V and 6 bases at J; junction bases unmatched: 14. Germline CDR1 SGHAT, CDR2 FQNNGV. The CDR3 has 18 residues. Assay used: immunoSEQ multiplex PCR; TCRdb lists only in-frame clones, some missing. Here the sample spans approximately 73,000 clones, more than 90% being singletons. Sequenced here: CD4+ T cells from peripheral blood mononuclear cells, sampled before pregnancy. This clonotype was obtained from a female donor with multiple sclerosis, enrolled in a pregnancy study. The V and J genes are TRBV11-2 and TRBJ2-7, with 10 bases matching TRBD2. CDR3 DNA sequence: TGTGCCAGCAGCTTAGATCGCTTCTCTAGCGGGAGTCTCCCCGAGCAGTACTTC. It is translated as CASSLDRFSSGSLPEQYF.